This T cell receptor beta chain was documented in a study of naive and memory T cell subsets. Study-level results: From naive to CM, EM and EMRA, diversity decreased and Gini increased. In naive cells, over 90% of TCR sequences were seen only once.

An equimolar mix of two oligonucleotides served as the beta constant-region primer for TRBC1 and TRBC2. Four rounds of PCR amplified the ligated cDNA using nested alpha and beta constant-region primers plus SP2. TCRdb used MiXCR to reprocess the UMI-ligation and nested PCR reads, holding one entry per CDR3 protein. The table records 120,000 or so distinct CDR3 sequences, around 35% of them present only once. The sample holds one count of this clonotype. Its antigen is currently unknown. The CDR3 spans 17 residues. The V gene's germline CDR1 is MNHEY and CDR2 SMNVEV (reference sequence). Losses at the gene ends were 3 bases for V and 3 bases for J; bases not matched to a gene: 11.

The sample taken for sequencing was central memory CD4+ T cells from blood. The chain carries TRBV27 and TRBJ2-7; 10 bases are shared with TRBD2. The origin of this receptor is a human donor in good health. As DNA, the CDR3 is TGTGCCAGCAGTTTCAGGCTAGCGGGAGCAAAAGGCTACGAGCAGTACTTC. It translates to CASSFRLAGAKGYEQYF.